The text below deals with one TCR beta chain. The data stem from a study of blood T cell repertoires in COVID-19. Study details: COVID-19 samples, acute and convalescent, were from the United States, Italy and Spain. Sample material is recorded as cDNA or gDNA derived from T cells, B-cell-depleted T cells, or PBMCs.

Original data processing: It was from reference gene primer amplification that nucleated cell counts were estimated. The data were produced by immunoSEQ multiplex PCR, yet TCRdb's version contains in-frame clones alone and is incomplete. V, J and clone size reflect that table, while D and trimming were determined from the DNA. The sample includes 140,000 to 150,000 clones, nearly 90% of them seen just once. The V and J ends lost 4 bases and 4 bases, in that order; junction bases with no gene match: 9. The V gene's germline CDR1 is SGHRS and CDR2 YFSETQ. The CDR3 is 15 amino acids. The origin of this receptor is an older man with acute or convalescent COVID-19. What was sequenced was peripheral blood. This chain joins TRBV5-1 and TRBJ2-7, with 9 nucleotides matching TRBD1. The CDR3 DNA reads TGCGCCAGCAGCCCGGGACAGGGACTCATGTACGAGCAGTACTTC. As protein: CASSPGQGLMYEQYF.